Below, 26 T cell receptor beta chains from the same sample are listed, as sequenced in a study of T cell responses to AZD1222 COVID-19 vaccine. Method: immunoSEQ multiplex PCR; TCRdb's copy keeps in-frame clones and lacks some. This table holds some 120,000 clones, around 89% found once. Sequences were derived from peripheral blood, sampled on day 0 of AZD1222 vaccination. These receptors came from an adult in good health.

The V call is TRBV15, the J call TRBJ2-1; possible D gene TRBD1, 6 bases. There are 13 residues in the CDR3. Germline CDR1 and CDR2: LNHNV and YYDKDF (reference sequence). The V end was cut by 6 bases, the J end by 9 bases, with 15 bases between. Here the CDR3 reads CATRGYRAGEQFF. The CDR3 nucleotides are TGTGCCACCAGGGGGTACAGGGCAGGTGAGCAGTTCTTC.

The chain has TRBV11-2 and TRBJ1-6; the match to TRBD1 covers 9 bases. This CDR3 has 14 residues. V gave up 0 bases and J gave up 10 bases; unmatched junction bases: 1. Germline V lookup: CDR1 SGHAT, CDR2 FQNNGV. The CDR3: CASSLETGGSPLHF. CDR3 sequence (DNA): TGTGCCAGCAGCTTAGAGACAGGGGGATCACCCCTCCACTTT.

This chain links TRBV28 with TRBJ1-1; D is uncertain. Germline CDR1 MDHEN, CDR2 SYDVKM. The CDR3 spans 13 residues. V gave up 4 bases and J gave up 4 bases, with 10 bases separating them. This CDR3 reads CASSWLEATEAFF. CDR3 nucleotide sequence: TGTGCCAGCAGTTGGCTCGAGGCCACTGAAGCTTTCTTT. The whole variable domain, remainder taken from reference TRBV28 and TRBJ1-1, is DVKVTQSSRYLVKRTGEKVFLECVQDMDHENMFWYRQDPGLGLRLIYFSYDVKMKEKGDIPEGYSVSREKKERFSLILESASTNQTSMYLCASSWLEATEAFFGQGTRLTVV.

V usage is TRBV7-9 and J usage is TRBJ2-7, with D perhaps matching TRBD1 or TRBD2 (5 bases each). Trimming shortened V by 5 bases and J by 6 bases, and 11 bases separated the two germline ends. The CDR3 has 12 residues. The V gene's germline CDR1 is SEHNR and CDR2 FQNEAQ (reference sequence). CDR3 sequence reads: CASSRGTGEQYF. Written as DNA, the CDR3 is TGTGCCAGCAGCCGAGGGACCGGCGAGCAGTACTTC. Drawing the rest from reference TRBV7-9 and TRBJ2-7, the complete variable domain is DTGVSQNPRHKITKRGQNVTFRCDPISEHNRLYWYRQTLGQGPEFLTYFQNEAQLEKSRLLSDRFSAERPKGSFSTLEIQRTEQGDSAMYLCASSRGTGEQYFGPGTRLTVT.

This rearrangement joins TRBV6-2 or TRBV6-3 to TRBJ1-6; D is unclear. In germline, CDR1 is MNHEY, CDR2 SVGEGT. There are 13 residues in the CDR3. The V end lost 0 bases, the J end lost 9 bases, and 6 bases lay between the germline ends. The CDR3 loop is CASSYSSISPLHF. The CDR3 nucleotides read TGTGCCAGCAGTTACTCGTCGATTTCACCCCTCCACTTT.

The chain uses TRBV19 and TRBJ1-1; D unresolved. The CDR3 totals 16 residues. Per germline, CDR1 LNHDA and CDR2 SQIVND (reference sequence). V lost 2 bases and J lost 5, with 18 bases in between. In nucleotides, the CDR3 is TGTGCCAGTAGTATATACGACGGGGTTGGAGAAACTGAAGCTTTCTTT. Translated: CASSIYDGVGETEAFF.

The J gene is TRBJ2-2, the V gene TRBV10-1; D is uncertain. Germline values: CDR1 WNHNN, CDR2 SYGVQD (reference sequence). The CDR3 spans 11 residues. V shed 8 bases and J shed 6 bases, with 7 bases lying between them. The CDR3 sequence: CASEGPGELFF. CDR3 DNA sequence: TGCGCCAGCGAAGGACCCGGGGAGCTGTTTTTT.

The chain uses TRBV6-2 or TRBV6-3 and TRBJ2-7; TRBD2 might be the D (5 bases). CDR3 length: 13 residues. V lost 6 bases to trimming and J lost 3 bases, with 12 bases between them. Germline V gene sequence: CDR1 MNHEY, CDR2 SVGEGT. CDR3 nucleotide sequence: TGTGCCAGCAGCGTGATCGGACTCTACGAGCAGTACTTC. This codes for CASSVIGLYEQYF.

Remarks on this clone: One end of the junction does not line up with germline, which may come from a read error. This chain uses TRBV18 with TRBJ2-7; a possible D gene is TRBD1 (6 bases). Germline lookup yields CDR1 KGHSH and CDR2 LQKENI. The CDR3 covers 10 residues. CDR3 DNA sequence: TGTGCCAGCCGAAAGACAGGACCCTTCTTC. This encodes CASRKTGPFF.

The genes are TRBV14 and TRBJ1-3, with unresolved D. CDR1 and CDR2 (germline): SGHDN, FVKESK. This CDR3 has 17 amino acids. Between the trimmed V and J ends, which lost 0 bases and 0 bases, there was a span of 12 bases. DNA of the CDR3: TGTGCCAGCAGCCAAGATCCCCGCTGGGCCTCTGGAAACACCATATATTTT. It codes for CASSQDPRWASGNTIYF. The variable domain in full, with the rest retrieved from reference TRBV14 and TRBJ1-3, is EAGVTQFPSHSVIEKGQTVTLRCDPISGHDNLYWYRRVMGKEIKFLLHFVKESKQDESGMPNNRFLAERTGGTYSTLKVQPAELEDSGVYFCASSQDPRWASGNTIYFGEGSWLTVV.

In DNA, the CDR3 is TGTGCCACCAGTGACTCTAGACAGGTCTACGAGCAGTACTTC. Translating it yields CATSDSRQVYEQYF. This chain connects TRBV24-1 to TRBJ2-7, with D possibly matching TRBD1 (6 bases). Germline loops: CDR1 KGHDR, CDR2 SFDVKD. The V gene lost 4 bases and the J gene lost 3 bases, with 12 bases spanning the gap. CDR3 length: 14 residues.

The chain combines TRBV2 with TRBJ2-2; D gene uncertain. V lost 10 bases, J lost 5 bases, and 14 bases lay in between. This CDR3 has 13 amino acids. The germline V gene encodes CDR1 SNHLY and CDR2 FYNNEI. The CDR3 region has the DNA TGTGCCACCGCTGTTGAGGAGACCGGGGAGCTGTTTTTT. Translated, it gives CATAVEETGELFF.

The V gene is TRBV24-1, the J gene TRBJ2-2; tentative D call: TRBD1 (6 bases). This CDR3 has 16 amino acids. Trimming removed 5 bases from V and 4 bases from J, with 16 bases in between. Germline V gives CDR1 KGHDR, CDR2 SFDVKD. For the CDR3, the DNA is TGTGCCACCAGTGTCCTAGGGGGAAGGGGCACCGGGGAGCTGTTTTTT. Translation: CATSVLGGRGTGELFF.

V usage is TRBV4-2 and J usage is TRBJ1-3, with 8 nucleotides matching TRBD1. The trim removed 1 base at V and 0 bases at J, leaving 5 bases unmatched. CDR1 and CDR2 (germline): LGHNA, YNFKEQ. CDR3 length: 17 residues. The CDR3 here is CASSQGDRLYSGNTIYF. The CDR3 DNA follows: TGTGCCAGCAGCCAAGGGGACAGGCTGTACTCTGGAAACACCATATATTTT.

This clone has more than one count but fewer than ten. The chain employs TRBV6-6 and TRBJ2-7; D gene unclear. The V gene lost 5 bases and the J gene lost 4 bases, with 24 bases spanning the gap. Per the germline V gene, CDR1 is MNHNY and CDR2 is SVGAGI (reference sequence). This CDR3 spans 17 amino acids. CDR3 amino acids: CASSPQSPWDGAYEQYF. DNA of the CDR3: TGTGCCAGCAGTCCCCAAAGCCCTTGGGATGGAGCTTACGAGCAGTACTTC.

Here the CDR3 reads CASSIRTGTNQPQHF. The CDR3 nucleotides read TGTGCCAGTAGTATCCGGACGGGCACCAATCAGCCCCAGCATTTT. The rearrangement links TRBV19 to TRBJ1-5; D is uncertain. The length of the CDR3 is 15 residues. Per germline, CDR1 LNHDA and CDR2 SQIVND (reference sequence). Trimming took off 3 bases at V and 3 bases at J, with 12 bases between the two ends. The whole variable domain, filled in from reference TRBV19 and TRBJ1-5, reads DGGITQSPKYLFRKEGQNVTLSCEQNLNHDAMYWYRQDPGQGLRLIYYSQIVNDFQKGDIAEGYSVSREKKESFPLTVTSAQKNPTAFYLCASSIRTGTNQPQHFGDGTRLSIL.

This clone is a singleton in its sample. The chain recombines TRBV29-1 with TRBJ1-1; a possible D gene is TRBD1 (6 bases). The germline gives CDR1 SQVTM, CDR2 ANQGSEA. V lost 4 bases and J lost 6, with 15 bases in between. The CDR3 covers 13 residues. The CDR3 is CSVGRGDGAEAFF. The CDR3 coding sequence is TGCAGCGTTGGAAGGGGGGATGGCGCTGAAGCTTTCTTT.

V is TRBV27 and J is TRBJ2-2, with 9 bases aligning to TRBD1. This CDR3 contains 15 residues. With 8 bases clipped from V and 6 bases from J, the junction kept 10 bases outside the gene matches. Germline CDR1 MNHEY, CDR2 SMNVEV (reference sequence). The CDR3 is CASVGTGRGAGELFF. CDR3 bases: TGTGCCAGCGTAGGGACAGGGAGGGGGGCCGGGGAGCTGTTTTTT.

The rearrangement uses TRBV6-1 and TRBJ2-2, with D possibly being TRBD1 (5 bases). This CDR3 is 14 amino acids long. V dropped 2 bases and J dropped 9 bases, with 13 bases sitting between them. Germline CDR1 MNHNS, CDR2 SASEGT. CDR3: CASSEFDSYWELFF. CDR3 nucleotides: TGTGCCAGCAGTGAATTCGACAGCTACTGGGAGCTGTTTTTT.

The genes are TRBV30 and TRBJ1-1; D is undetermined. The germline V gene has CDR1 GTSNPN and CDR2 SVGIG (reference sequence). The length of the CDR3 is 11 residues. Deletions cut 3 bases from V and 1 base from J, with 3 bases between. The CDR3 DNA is TGTGCCTGGAGGAGGAACACTGAAGCTTTCTTT. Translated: CAWRRNTEAFF.

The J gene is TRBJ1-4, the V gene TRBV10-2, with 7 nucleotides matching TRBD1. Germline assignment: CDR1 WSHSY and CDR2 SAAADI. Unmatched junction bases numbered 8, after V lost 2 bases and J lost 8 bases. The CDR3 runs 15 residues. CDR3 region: CASSEPDRAGEKLFF. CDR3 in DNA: TGCGCCAGCAGTGAGCCCGACAGGGCGGGCGAAAAACTGTTTTTT.

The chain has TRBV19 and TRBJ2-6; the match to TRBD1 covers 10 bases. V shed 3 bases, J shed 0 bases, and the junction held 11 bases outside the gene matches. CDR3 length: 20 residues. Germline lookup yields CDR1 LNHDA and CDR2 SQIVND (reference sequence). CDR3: CASSMGIGTGAFSGANVLTF. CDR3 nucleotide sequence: TGTGCCAGTAGTATGGGAATCGGGACAGGGGCGTTCTCTGGGGCCAACGTCCTGACTTTC.

The CDR3 bases are TGTGCCAGCAGCCGTGGGGGGGGAAGCGGCTACACCTTC. It is translated as CASSRGGGSGYTF. The chain is built from TRBV11-3 and TRBJ1-2; TRBD1 is a possible D gene (5 bases). Trimming left V 5 bases short and J 8 bases short, with 15 bases between. Per the germline V gene, CDR1 is SGHNT and CDR2 is YENEEA. The CDR3 spans 13 residues.

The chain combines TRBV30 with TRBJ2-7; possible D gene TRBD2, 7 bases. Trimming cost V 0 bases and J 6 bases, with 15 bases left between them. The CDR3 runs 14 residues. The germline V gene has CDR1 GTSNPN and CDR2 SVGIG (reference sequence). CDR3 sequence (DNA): TGTGCCTGGAGTGTTTGGGGGCGGGGGCGCGAGCAGTACTTC. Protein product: CAWSVWGRGREQYF.

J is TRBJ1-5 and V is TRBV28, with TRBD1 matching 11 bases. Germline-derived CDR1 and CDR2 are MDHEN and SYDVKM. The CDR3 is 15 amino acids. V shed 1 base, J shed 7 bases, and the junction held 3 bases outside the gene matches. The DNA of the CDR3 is TGTGCCAGCAGTTTATCTGGACAGGGGGCACAGCCCCAGCATTTT. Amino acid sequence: CASSLSGQGAQPQHF.

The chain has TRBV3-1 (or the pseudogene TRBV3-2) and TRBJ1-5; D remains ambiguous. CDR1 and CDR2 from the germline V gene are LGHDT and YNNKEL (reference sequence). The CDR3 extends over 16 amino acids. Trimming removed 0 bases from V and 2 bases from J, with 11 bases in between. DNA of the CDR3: TGTGCCAGCAGCCAAGATGTTACGCGGGGCAATCAGCCCCAGCATTTT. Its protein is CASSQDVTRGNQPQHF.